Given below is one T cell receptor (beta chain) in context. This clonotype was found a few times. Its antigen is still unknown. No clone much larger than this one lies a single base away; base qualities are absent. TCRdb shows the sequencer as Illumina NovaSeq 6000. TCRalpha and TCRbeta cDNA libraries were built by 5'RACE with constant-segment primers, adding sample barcodes and unique molecular identifiers. Trizol reagent was used to extract RNA from every sample. Library amplification was performed in two PCR steps, and a second sample barcode and Illumina TruSeq adapters were introduced in the second step. Sequencing of the libraries was done on an Illumina NovaSeq, producing 2 x 150 bp paired-end reads. Per the source publication's procedure: Demultiplexing of reads and collapsing into UMI-guided consensus sequences were performed with migec v1.2.7. With mixcr v2.1.11, UMI consensuses were aligned to TRA and TRB V and J templates and assembled into clonotypes. A clonotype was counted as expanded or contracted only if both edgeR and NoisET called the change significant, with noise models trained on biological replicates. For edgeR calls, the cutoffs were a false discovery rate-adjusted p below 0.01 and a log2 fold-change threshold of 1. As an exploratory analysis of dynamics, max-normalized trajectories of the 1000 most abundant clonotypes were examined by PCA with hierarchical clustering. The CD4 or CD8 phenotype of responding clones was assigned using the separately sequenced CD4+ and CD8+ repertoires. TCRdb reanalyzed the raw reads on its own, using fastp at Q25 for trimming and MiXCR for clone calling, and kept in-frame beta chains. Records with the same CDR3 protein are collapsed into one entry carrying the most frequent genes and DNA. TCRdb's processing, not the study's, gives the V and J calls here. The sample table contains 450,000 or so distinct CDR3 sequences; only one count was recorded for about 19% of them. Together, the top ten hold about 8.1% of the sample.

This sample was included in a study of T-cell memory formation after mild COVID-19 (dated by TCRdb to about 2021). Context from the whole study: TCR sequence clusters from the two donors were largely donor specific. In a couple of donors, T-cell clones that expanded and contracted after mild COVID-19 were tracked by sequencing TCRalpha and TCRbeta repertoires over time. The cohort was made up of two young adult volunteers, one female and one male, who were previously healthy. What the research found in general, with its limitations: The study included only a couple of mild cases, and larger cohorts that include severe cases with pre-infection samples were judged to be necessary. Contracting CD4+ clones were found mainly in CM and EM memory subsets, while CD8+ clones were enriched in EMRA. Clones contracting from day 15 to 85 had balanced CD4/CD8 phenotypes, while a second wave expanding from day 15 to 37 was biased towards CD4+. The second-wave clones that peaked on day 37 were not confirmed to be SARS-CoV-2 specific. Some responding clones were found in pre-infection memory, which suggests that pre-existing cross-reactive memory T cells took part in the SARS-CoV-2 response.

Including the terminal cysteine and phenylalanine, the CDR3 comprises 14 residues. Only CDR3 DNA is held: 42 bases, read in frame from base 1. The junction carries 7 bases between V and J, which are trimmed by 1 base and 2 bases respectively. CDR1 and CDR2 are read off the germline V gene (reference sequence) as SSHAT and FNYEAQ. PBMCs were isolated by Ficoll-Paque density gradient centrifugation. Sequenced material: PBMCs or a T cell subset sorted from them (not recorded which). The chain links TRBV7-7 with TRBJ2-3, with TRBD1 perhaps the D gene, on 5 matching bases. The TCR was taken from an adult woman who had mild COVID-19 (a few samples of this study predate the infection). The sample titles of this study are shuffled in the database, so cell type and time point are left out; the donor was told from shared clones. The CDR3 corresponds to CASSLGQNTDTQYF. The DNA is TGTGCCAGCAGCTTAGGACAGAACACAGATACGCAGTATTTT.